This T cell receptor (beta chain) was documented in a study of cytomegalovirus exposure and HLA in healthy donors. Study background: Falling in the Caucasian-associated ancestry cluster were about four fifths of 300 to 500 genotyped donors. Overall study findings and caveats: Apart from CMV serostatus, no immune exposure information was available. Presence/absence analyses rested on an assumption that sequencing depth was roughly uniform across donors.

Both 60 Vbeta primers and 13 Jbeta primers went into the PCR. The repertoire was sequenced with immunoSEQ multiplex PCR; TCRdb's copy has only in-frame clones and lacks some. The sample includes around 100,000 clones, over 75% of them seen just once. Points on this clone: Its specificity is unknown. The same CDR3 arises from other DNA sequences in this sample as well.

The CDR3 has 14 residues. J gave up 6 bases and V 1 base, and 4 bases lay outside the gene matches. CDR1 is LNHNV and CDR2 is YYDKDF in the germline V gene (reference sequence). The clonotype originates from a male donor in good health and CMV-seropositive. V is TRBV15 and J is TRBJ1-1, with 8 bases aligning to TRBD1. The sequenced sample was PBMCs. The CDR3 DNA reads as TGTGCCACCAGCAGAGGGACAGGGATCGCTGAAGCTTTCTTT. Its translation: CATSRGTGIAEAFF.